A single sample is the source of the 5 T cell receptor beta chains below, sequenced in a study of Graves' ophthalmopathy and Graves' hyperthyroidism (dated by TCRdb to 2016 to 2019). The instrument given in TCRdb is Illumina HiSeq 2000. TCR beta CDR3 regions were amplified from RNA transcripts for repertoire sequencing. A first-round RT-PCR used HTBI primers with the Qiagen OneStep RT-PCR kit, followed by a second-round multiplex PCR, size selection and purification. TCRdb trimmed the raw reads at Q25, called clones with MiXCR and kept productive beta chains. Under each unique CDR3 protein, matching rows form one entry showing the most common genes and DNA. The sample table lists almost 750,000 distinct CDR3 sequences, 35% to 50% of them with a count of one. The ten largest clones take up 35% to 55% of the sample. Material for sequencing was peripheral blood. These receptors were taken from an adult man with Graves' ophthalmopathy.

This chain connects TRBV14 to TRBJ1-2; weak D call: TRBD1 (6 bases). The length of the CDR3 is 15 residues. CDR1 and CDR2 from the germline V gene are SGHDN and FVKESK. The V end lost 6 bases, the J end lost 3 bases, and 17 bases lay between the germline ends. In DNA, the CDR3 is TGTGCCAGCAGTTTAAATACGGGGGCTGACTATGGCTACACCTTC. As protein: CASSLNTGADYGYTF.

The genes are TRBV12-3 or TRBV12-4 and TRBJ2-5; D possibly matches TRBD1 or TRBD2 (5 bases each). V was clipped by 1 base and J by 9 bases, with 18 bases between them. The CDR3 covers 15 residues. CDR3 in amino acids: CASSLVGLWGKSQYF. The CDR3 bases are TGTGCCAGCAGTTTAGTGGGTTTATGGGGGAAATCCCAGTACTTC.

Points on this clonotype: A read error may account for a junction end that differs from germline. V usage is TRBV7-9 and J usage is TRBJ2-5, with 9 bases identical to TRBD2. Germline loops: CDR1 SEHNR, CDR2 FQNEAQ (reference sequence). The CDR3 loop spans 15 amino acids. CDR3 DNA sequence: TGTGCCAGCAGCGGGGAGCTAGCGGGACAAGAGGCCCAGTACTTC. It yields the protein CASSGELAGQEAQYF.

Turning to this clonotype: Since a much larger clone is just one base distant, this may be a read error. J is TRBJ1-1 and V is TRBV7-9; perhaps TRBD1 as D (5 bases). The CDR3 spans 14 residues. The germline V gene has CDR1 SEHNR and CDR2 FQNEAQ (reference sequence). CDR3: CANSRRGPNTEAFF. The CDR3 DNA reads TGTGCCAACAGCCGACGGGGACCGAACACTGAAGCTTTCTTT.

Regarding this clonotype: This may arise from a read error, as a much more abundant clone is one base away. The chain is built from TRBV2 and TRBJ1-1; no clear D gene. This CDR3 region has 14 residues. CDR1 is SNHLY, CDR2 FYNNEI, per germline. CDR3: CTSAIRDNTEEAFF. The CDR3 coding sequence is TGTACCAGCGCAATCCGGGATAATACGGAGGAAGCTTTCTTT.